Listed here are 8 T cell receptor beta chains from one sample, sequenced in a study of human thymus T cells. Profiling relied on immunoSEQ multiplex PCR, and the TCRdb table lists in-frame clones only, not all of them. This table has 35,000 to 45,000 clones, 94% appearing once. The sequenced sample was blood. The receptor source for this set is a boy under two years old with a congenital heart defect but otherwise immunologically healthy.

Concerning this clone: One end of the junction varies from germline; a read error may be responsible. The chain employs TRBV7-8 and TRBJ2-5, with a weak D call TRBD2 (5 bases). The CDR3 extends over 12 amino acids. CDR1 is SGHVS and CDR2 is FQNEAQ in the germline V gene. The DNA of the CDR3 is TGTGCCAGCAGCTTAGCTGGACTGGAGAAGGACTTC. This codes for CASSLAGLEKDF. Full variable domain (missing parts from reference TRBV7-8 and TRBJ2-5): GAGVSQSPRYKVAKRGQDVALRCDPISGHVSLFWYQQALGQGPEFLTYFQNEAQLDKSGLPSDRFFAERPEGSVSTLKIQRTQQEDSAVYLCASSLAGLEKDFGPGTRLLVL.

The rearrangement joins TRBV6-1 to TRBJ2-5; possibly TRBD1 or TRBD2 for D (5 bases each). The CDR3 length is 12 residues. V lost 6 bases and J lost 2, with 7 bases in between. Germline loops: CDR1 MNHNS, CDR2 SASEGT. CDR3 amino acids: CASSWGQETQYF. The CDR3 DNA reads TGTGCCAGCAGCTGGGGGCAAGAGACCCAGTACTTC.

The genes are TRBV4-1 and TRBJ2-2, with D perhaps TRBD2 (5 bases). Germline CDR1 reads MGHRA; CDR2 reads YSYEKL. The V and J ends lost 4 bases and 6 bases respectively, with 9 bases between them. This CDR3 contains 13 residues. The CDR3 is CASSPFGAGELFF. CDR3 DNA sequence: TGCGCCAGCAGCCCCTTCGGGGCCGGGGAGCTGTTTTTT.

This chain joins TRBV7-9 and TRBJ2-1, with no clear D. Trimming shortened V by 2 bases and J by 3 bases, and 14 bases separated the two germline ends. The germline CDR1 and CDR2 sequences are SEHNR and FQNEAQ (reference sequence). The CDR3 has 16 residues. The CDR3 loop is CASSLTSKGYYNEQFF. CDR3 sequence (DNA): TGTGCCAGCAGCTTAACGAGCAAAGGATACTACAATGAGCAGTTCTTC.

The chain has TRBV28 and TRBJ1-6; D is ambiguous. Trimming removed 6 bases at V and 4 bases at J, with 16 bases between. This CDR3 has 16 amino acids. Germline assignment: CDR1 MDHEN and CDR2 SYDVKM. The CDR3 spells CASSPRRTAYNSPLHF. The DNA for the CDR3 is TGTGCCAGCAGCCCTCGCAGGACGGCTTATAATTCACCCCTCCACTTT.

The chain links TRBV10-3 to TRBJ1-2; 11 positions agree with TRBD1. CDR3 size: 15 residues. The junction had 11 bases not matched to a gene; V was cut back by 7 bases and J by 7 bases. The germline CDR1 and CDR2 sequences are ENHRY and SYGVKD. CDR3 loop: CAINSRTGGAGGYTF. Here the CDR3 DNA reads TGTGCCATCAATTCACGGACAGGGGGCGCGGGTGGCTACACCTTC.

This clone was observed once. CDR3 loop: CASSLDLAKNIQYF. CDR3 nucleotides: TGCGCCAGCAGCTTGGATCTAGCCAAAAACATTCAGTACTTC. This chain joins TRBV5-1 and TRBJ2-4; D not resolved. V was shortened by 0 bases and J by 0 bases, with 4 bases between the two germline ends. Germline CDR1 reads SGHRS; CDR2 reads YFSETQ. This CDR3 is 14 amino acids long.

The J gene is TRBJ2-3, the V gene TRBV11-3; 7 nucleotides agree with TRBD2. After removal of 1 base from V and 1 base from J, the junction contained 2 bases not matched to a gene. Germline CDR1 reads SGHNT; CDR2 reads YENEEA. CDR3 length: 15 residues. DNA of the CDR3: TGTGCCAGCAGCTTAGCCAGCGGGGGCACAGATACGCAGTATTTT. Protein sequence: CASSLASGGTDTQYF. Together with reference TRBV11-3 and TRBJ2-3, the CDR3 gives the full variable domain: EAGVVQSPRYKIIEKKQPVAFWCNPISGHNTLYWYLQNLGQGPELLIRYENEEAVDDSQLPKDRFSAERLKGVDSTLKIQPAELGDSAVYLCASSLASGGTDTQYFGPGTRLTVL.